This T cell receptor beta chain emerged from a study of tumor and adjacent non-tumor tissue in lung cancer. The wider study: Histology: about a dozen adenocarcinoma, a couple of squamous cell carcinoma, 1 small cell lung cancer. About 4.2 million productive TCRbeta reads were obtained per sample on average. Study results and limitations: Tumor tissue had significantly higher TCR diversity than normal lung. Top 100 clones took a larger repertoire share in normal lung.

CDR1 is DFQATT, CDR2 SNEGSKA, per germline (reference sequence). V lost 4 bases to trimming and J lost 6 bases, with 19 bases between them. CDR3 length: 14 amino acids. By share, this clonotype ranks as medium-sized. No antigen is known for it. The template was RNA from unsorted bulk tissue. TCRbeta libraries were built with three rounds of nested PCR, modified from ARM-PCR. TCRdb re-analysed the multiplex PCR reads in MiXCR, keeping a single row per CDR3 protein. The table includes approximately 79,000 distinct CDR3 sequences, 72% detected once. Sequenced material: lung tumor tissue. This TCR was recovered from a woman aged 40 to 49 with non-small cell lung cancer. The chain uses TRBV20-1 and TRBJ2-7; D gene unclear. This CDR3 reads CSAKLVFKGSEQYF. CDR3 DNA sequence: TGCAGTGCTAAACTTGTTTTTAAGGGATCCGAGCAGTACTTC.